Presented here are 5 T cell receptor beta chains from one specimen sequenced in a study of a mutant IDH1 vaccine in newly diagnosed glioma. The method was immunoSEQ multiplex PCR; TCRdb's version includes in-frame clones alone and lacks a portion of them. The sample includes 50,000 to 65,000 clones, roughly 80% of them seen just once. The time point is: baseline, week 1 (first vaccination visit). Treatment in this sample: pre-vaccination baseline after standard-of-care therapy. Sequenced here: PBMCs, sampled from a glioma patient treated with radiotherapy, temozolomide or both. Source of these receptors: a man younger than 30 with glioma.

CDR3: CASEGIRNTEAFF. The CDR3, as DNA: TGTGCCAGCGAAGGGATTCGGAACACTGAAGCTTTCTTT. This chain uses TRBV5-8 with TRBJ1-1; D gene ambiguous. V lost 7 bases, J lost 1 base, and 11 bases lay in between. The length of the CDR3 is 13 residues. Per germline, CDR1 SGHTS and CDR2 YDEGEE.

The chain has TRBV9 and TRBJ1-2; the D is unclear. V was cut by 3 bases and J by 6 bases, with 21 bases left in between. The CDR3 spans 16 residues. Germline-derived CDR1 and CDR2 are SGDLS and YYNGEE. The CDR3, as DNA: TGTGCCAGCAGCGCGTCAACCCCGGCCTACGGGCATGGCTACACCTTC. Its translation: CASSASTPAYGHGYTF.

The count of this clone is one. The J gene is TRBJ1-1, the V gene TRBV5-1; D might be TRBD1 (6 bases). The V end was cut by 3 bases, the J end by 3 bases, with 9 bases between. The CDR3 is 13 residues long. Germline values: CDR1 SGHRS, CDR2 YFSETQ. In DNA form, the CDR3 reads TGCGCCAGCAGCTGGGACACATACACTGAAGCTTTCTTT. It encodes CASSWDTYTEAFF.

This clone appeared a few times. One base away lies a much larger clone, so this may be a sequencing read error. This same CDR3 is encoded by further DNA sequences in the sample. V gene TRBV6-5 combines with J gene TRBJ1-5, with D possibly being TRBD1 (5 bases). The CDR3 runs to 13 residues. Trimming took off 0 bases at V and 5 bases at J, with 5 bases between the two ends. Germline V gene data show CDR1 as MNHEY and CDR2 as SVGAGI. CDR3 residues: CASSYSQDQPQHF. The DNA of the CDR3 is TGTGCCAGCAGTTACTCACAGGATCAGCCCCAGCATTTT.

V and J are TRBV5-1 and TRBJ1-1; 7 positions agree with TRBD1. Germline V gene sequence: CDR1 SGHRS, CDR2 YFSETQ. The CDR3 contains 14 residues. V lost 3 bases to trimming and J lost 4 bases; unmatched junction nucleotides: 6. In DNA form, the CDR3 reads TGCGCCAGCAGCTCGTCAGGGGGTAGCACTGAAGCTTTCTTT. Its protein product is CASSSSGGSTEAFF.